A single sample is the source of the 15 T cell receptor beta chains below, sequenced in a study of T-cell reconstitution after alpha-beta-depleted transplantation in children (dated by TCRdb to about 2016). The protocol used for the library was PCR. Sequenced on an Illumina HiSeq 2500. To normalize quantification of the TCRbeta repertoire, the TCR libraries were built with molecular barcoding that relied on unique molecular identifiers. The raw public reads went through TCRdb reprocessing: fastp at Q25, MiXCR clone calling, in-frame beta chains kept. A single entry per CDR3 protein holds the most common genes and DNA from its merged rows. This sample has hundreds of thousands of distinct CDR3 sequences in its table, and over 9.5% of those were observed once. About 2.1% of the sample rests with the top ten. Interpreted using the paper, the treatment or condition label stands for: allogeneic hematopoietic cell transplantation with graft depleted of TCRalphabeta T cells and CD19 B cells.

This specimen consisted of PBMCs, obtained before TCRalphabeta/CD19-depleted stem cell transplant. The receptor source for this set is a child younger than 10 with inherited bone marrow failure, due to receive a stem cell transplant.

This clonotype was counted at least ten times. The chain joins TRBV19 to TRBJ2-1; D may match TRBD1 or TRBD2 (5 bases each). The V end lost 10 bases, the J end lost 9 bases, and 16 bases lay between the germline ends. The CDR3 is 12 amino acids. Germline V gives CDR1 LNHDA, CDR2 SQIVND (reference sequence). The CDR3 loop is CATGEGRGEQFF. CDR3 bases: TGTGCCACGGGCGAGGGGCGAGGTGAGCAGTTCTTC.

This clonotype has ten or more counts. Here the CDR3 reads CASSPGPAMQTQYF. For the CDR3, the DNA is TGTGCCAGCAGCCCGGGCCCCGCCATGCAGACCCAGTACTTC. The chain uses TRBV13 and TRBJ2-5; no reliable D call. The germline CDR1 and CDR2 sequences are PRHDT and FYEKMQ (reference sequence). Trimming took off 5 bases at V and 6 bases at J, with 16 bases between the two ends. This CDR3 contains 14 residues.

A remark on this clonotype: A much more abundant neighbour one base away suggests this may be a read error. The chain has TRBV6-1 and TRBJ2-3; D might be TRBD1 (6 bases). This CDR3 has 15 residues. The germline V gene has CDR1 MNHNS and CDR2 SASEGT. The V end was cut by 6 bases, the J end by 4 bases, with 17 bases between. CDR3 sequence: CASSPRGGAADTQYF. CDR3 nucleotides: TGTGCCAGCAGCCCCAGAGGGGGAGCCGCAGATACGCAGTATTTT.

Ten or more counts support this clonotype. V usage is TRBV4-1 and J usage is TRBJ2-7; either TRBD1 or TRBD2 may fit D (5 bases each). Trimming removed 0 bases at V and 6 bases at J, with 12 bases between. The CDR3 loop spans 14 amino acids. Germline V gene data show CDR1 as MGHRA and CDR2 as YSYEKL. DNA for the CDR3: TGCGCCAGCAGCCAAGATATAGGGACCCTCGAGCAGTACTTC. This sequence encodes CASSQDIGTLEQYF.

This clonotype was detected many times. V gene TRBV10-2 combines with J gene TRBJ2-1; maybe TRBD2 (5 bases). The CDR3 loop spans 16 amino acids. Germline V gene sequence: CDR1 WSHSY, CDR2 SAAADI. V was shortened by 5 bases and J by 4 bases, with 18 bases between the two germline ends. The CDR3 nucleotides are TGCGCCAGCAGTAGCTCCGGGGTGGCGGATTACAATGAGCAGTTCTTC. It translates to CASSSSGVADYNEQFF.

This clonotype has at least ten counts. The V gene is TRBV29-1, the J gene TRBJ2-1; D gene uncertain. The CDR3 loop spans 14 amino acids. Germline-derived CDR1 and CDR2 are SQVTM and ANQGSEA. V shed 7 bases and J shed 0 bases, with 13 bases lying between them. The CDR3 protein is CSAMIRHSYNEQFF. The CDR3, as DNA: TGCAGCGCCATGATTCGACACTCCTACAATGAGCAGTTCTTC.

The sample holds many counts of this clonotype. The chain joins TRBV28 to TRBJ2-7, with TRBD1 identical over 9 bases. Germline CDR1 is MDHEN and CDR2 is SYDVKM. This CDR3 comprises 15 residues. Trimming cost V 3 bases and J 0 bases; bases outside gene matches: 3. CDR3 amino acids: CASSLTGGFSYEQYF. CDR3 in DNA: TGTGCCAGCAGTTTGACAGGGGGGTTCTCCTACGAGCAGTACTTC.

This clonotype was seen many times. The genes are TRBV24-1 and TRBJ2-5; tentative D call: TRBD2 (5 bases). Germline CDR1 reads KGHDR; CDR2 reads SFDVKD. V was shortened by 9 bases and J by 5 bases, with 12 bases between the two germline ends. The CDR3 runs to 12 residues. CDR3 nucleotides: TGTGCCACCGCCGACCCGGGGGAGACCCAGTACTTC. Protein product: CATADPGETQYF.

The chain combines TRBV20-1 with TRBJ1-2; D gene unclear. The CDR3 length is 11 residues. From germline, CDR1 is DFQATT and CDR2 SNEGSKA (reference sequence). Trimming shortened V by 1 base and J by 5 bases, and 5 bases separated the two germline ends. The CDR3: CSARADYGYTF. The CDR3, as DNA: TGCAGTGCTAGAGCGGATTATGGCTACACCTTC.

The chain carries TRBV15 and TRBJ2-2; D is possibly TRBD1 (5 bases). V was cut by 0 bases and J by 7 bases, with 6 bases left in between. Germline V gene data show CDR1 as LNHNV and CDR2 as YYDKDF (reference sequence). There are 13 residues in the CDR3. The CDR3 reads CATSRDRGGELFF. The CDR3 DNA reads as TGTGCCACCAGCAGAGATAGGGGCGGGGAGCTGTTTTTT. The complete variable domain, with remaining parts taken from reference TRBV15 and TRBJ2-2, reads DAMVIQNPRYQVTQFGKPVTLSCSQTLNHNVMYWYQQKSSQAPKLLFHYYDKDFNNEADTPDNFQSRRPNTSFCFLDIRSPGLGDTAMYLCATSRDRGGELFFGEGSRLTVL.

The sample holds many counts of this clonotype. The gene calls are TRBV19 and TRBJ1-1; a weak D match, TRBD1 (5 bases). Germline V gene lookup returns CDR1 LNHDA and CDR2 SQIVND (reference sequence). The CDR3 contains 15 residues. Trimming shortened V by 0 bases and J by 9 bases, and 17 bases separated the two germline ends. CDR3 in DNA: TGTGCCAGTAGTATAGATCACGTTAGGGGAAGGCAAGCTTTCTTT. Translating gives CASSIDHVRGRQAFF.

This clonotype was seen more than once but under ten times. The chain couples TRBV23-1 to TRBJ1-5; 7 bases fit TRBD1. TRBV23-1 is noted as an ORF with a role that remains uncertain. The CDR3 length is 16 residues. The J segment lost 1 base and the V segment lost 3 bases, leaving 6 bases of the junction unmatched. The CDR3 loop is CASSHSDRVSNQPQHF. CDR3 in DNA: TGCGCCAGCAGTCACTCCGACAGGGTCAGCAATCAGCCCCAGCATTTT.

This clonotype was observed at least ten times. V and J are TRBV12-3 or TRBV12-4 and TRBJ2-1; D is unresolved. This CDR3 contains 13 residues. V was shortened by 5 bases and J by 7 bases, with 12 bases between the two germline ends. CDR3 nucleotides: TGTGCCAGCAGTGGGTATAGTAGGAATGAGCAGTTCTTC. It encodes CASSGYSRNEQFF.

This clonotype has only a few counts. The chain uses TRBV4-3 and TRBJ2-2, with 7 nucleotides matching TRBD1. CDR3 length equals 15 residues. Trimming took 0 bases from V and 6 from J; bases not matched to a gene: 4. Germline V gene lookup returns CDR1 LGHNA and CDR2 YSLEER. CDR3 sequence reads: CASSQDRQGSGELFF. In nucleotides, the CDR3 is TGCGCCAGCAGCCAAGATCGACAGGGTTCCGGGGAGCTGTTTTTT.

This clonotype has at least ten counts. V gene TRBV7-9 combines with J gene TRBJ1-2; possible D gene TRBD1, 6 bases. V lost 1 base to trimming and J lost 6 bases, with 12 bases between them. Germline-derived CDR1 and CDR2 are SEHNR and FQNEAQ (reference sequence). This CDR3 region has 14 residues. The CDR3 loop is CASSLDWGLNGYTF. For the CDR3, the DNA is TGTGCCAGCAGCTTAGACTGGGGGCTGAATGGCTACACCTTC.